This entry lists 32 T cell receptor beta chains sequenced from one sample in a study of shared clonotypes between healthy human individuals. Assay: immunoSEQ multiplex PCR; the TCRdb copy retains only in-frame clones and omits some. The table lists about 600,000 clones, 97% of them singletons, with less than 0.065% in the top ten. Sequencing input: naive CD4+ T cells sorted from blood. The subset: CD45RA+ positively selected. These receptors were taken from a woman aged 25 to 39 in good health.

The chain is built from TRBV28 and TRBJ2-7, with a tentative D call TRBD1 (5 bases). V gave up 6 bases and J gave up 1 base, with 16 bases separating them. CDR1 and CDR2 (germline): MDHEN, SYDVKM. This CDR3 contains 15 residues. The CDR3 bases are TGTGCCAGCAGCCAACATTCGGACATTTCCTACGAGCAGTACTTC. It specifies CASSQHSDISYEQYF.

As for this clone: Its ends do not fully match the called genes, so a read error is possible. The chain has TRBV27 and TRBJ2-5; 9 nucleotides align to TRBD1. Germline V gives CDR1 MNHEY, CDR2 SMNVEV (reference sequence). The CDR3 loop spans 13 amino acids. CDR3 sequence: CASSTRTGEIQYF. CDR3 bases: TGTGCCAGCAGTACACGGACAGGGGAGATCCAGTACTTC.

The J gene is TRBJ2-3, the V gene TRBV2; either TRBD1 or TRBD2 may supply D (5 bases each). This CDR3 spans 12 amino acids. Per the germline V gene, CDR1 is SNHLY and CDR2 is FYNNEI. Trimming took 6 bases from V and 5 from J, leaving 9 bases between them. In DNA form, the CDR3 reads TGTGCCAGCAGGGGACGGAGAGATACGCAGTATTTT. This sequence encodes CASRGRRDTQYF.

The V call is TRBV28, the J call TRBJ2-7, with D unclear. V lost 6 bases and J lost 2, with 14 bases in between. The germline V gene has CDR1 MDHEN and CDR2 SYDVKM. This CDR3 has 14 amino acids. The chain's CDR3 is CASSLGGSPYEQYF. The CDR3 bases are TGTGCCAGCAGCCTAGGTGGCTCCCCCTACGAGCAGTACTTC. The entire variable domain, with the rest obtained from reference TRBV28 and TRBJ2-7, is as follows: DVKVTQSSRYLVKRTGEKVFLECVQDMDHENMFWYRQDPGLGLRLIYFSYDVKMKEKGDIPEGYSVSREKKERFSLILESASTNQTSMYLCASSLGGSPYEQYFGPGTRLTVT.

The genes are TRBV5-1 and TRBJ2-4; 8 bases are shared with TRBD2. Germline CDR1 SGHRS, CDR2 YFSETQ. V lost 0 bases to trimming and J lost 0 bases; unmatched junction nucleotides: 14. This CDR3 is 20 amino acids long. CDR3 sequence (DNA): TGCGCCAGCAGCTTGGTCACTAGCGGTCCGAGACCCCTAGCCAAAAACATTCAGTACTTC. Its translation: CASSLVTSGPRPLAKNIQYF.

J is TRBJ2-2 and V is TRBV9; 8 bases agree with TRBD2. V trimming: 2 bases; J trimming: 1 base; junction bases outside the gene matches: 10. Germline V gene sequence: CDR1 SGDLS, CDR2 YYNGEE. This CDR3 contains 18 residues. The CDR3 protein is CASSVLSPTSGNTGELFF. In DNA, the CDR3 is TGTGCCAGCAGCGTTCTATCCCCCACTAGCGGGAACACCGGGGAGCTGTTTTTT. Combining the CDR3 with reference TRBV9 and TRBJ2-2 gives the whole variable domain DSGVTQTPKHLITATGQRVTLRCSPRSGDLSVYWYQQSLDQGLQFLIQYYNGEERAKGNILERFSAQQFPDLHSELNLSSLELGDSALYFCASSVLSPTSGNTGELFFGEGSRLTVL.

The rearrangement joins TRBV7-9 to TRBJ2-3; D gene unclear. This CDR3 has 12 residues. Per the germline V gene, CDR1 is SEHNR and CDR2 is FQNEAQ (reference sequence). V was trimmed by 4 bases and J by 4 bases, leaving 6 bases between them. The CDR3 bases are TGTGCCAGCAGCTCCGAAGCAGATACGCAGTATTTT. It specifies CASSSEADTQYF.

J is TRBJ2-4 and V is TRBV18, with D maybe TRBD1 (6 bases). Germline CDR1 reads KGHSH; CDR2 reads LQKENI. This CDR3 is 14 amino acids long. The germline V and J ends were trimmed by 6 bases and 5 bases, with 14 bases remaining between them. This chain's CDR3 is CASSVRQAENIQYF. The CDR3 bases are TGTGCCAGCTCGGTTCGACAGGCCGAAAACATTCAGTACTTC.

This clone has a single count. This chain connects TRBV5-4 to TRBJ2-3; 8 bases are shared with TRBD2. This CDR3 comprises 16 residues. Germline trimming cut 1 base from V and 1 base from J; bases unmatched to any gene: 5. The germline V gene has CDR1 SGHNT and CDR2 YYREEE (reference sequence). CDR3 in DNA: TGTGCCAGCAGCTTGTTGAGCGGGAGCCGCACAGATACGCAGTATTTT. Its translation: CASSLLSGSRTDTQYF.

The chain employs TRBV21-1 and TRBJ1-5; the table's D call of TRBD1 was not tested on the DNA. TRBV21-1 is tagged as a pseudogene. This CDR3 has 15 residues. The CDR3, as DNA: TGTGCCAGCAGTTCCGGGACAGGGGGCAATCAGCCCCAGCATTTT. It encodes CASSSGTGGNQPQHF.

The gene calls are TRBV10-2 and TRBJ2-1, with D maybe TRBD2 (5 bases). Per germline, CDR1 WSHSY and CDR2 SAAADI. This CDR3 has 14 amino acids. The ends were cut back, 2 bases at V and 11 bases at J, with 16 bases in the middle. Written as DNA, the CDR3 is TGCGCCAGCAGTGAGACGGGCATCGAGGGCCAGCAGTTCTTC. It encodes CASSETGIEGQQFF.

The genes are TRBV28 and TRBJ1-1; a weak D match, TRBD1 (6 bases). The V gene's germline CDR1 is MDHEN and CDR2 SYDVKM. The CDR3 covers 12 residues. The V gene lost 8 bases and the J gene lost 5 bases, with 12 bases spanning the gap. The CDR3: CASLQGVTEAFF. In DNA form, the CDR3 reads TGTGCCAGCTTACAGGGTGTGACTGAAGCTTTCTTT. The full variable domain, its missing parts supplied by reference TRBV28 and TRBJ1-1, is DVKVTQSSRYLVKRTGEKVFLECVQDMDHENMFWYRQDPGLGLRLIYFSYDVKMKEKGDIPEGYSVSREKKERFSLILESASTNQTSMYLCASLQGVTEAFFGQGTRLTVV.

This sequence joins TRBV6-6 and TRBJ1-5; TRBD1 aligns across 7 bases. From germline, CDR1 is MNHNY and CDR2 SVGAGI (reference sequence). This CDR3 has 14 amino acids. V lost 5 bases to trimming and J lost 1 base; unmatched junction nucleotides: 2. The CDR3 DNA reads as TGTGCCAGCAGTACGACAGGGAGCAATCAGCCCCAGCATTTT. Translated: CASSTTGSNQPQHF.

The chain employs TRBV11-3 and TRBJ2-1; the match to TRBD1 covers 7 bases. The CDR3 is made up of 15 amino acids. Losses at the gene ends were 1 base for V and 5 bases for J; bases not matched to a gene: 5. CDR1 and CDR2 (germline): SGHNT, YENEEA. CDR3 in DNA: TGTGCCAGCAGCTTAGTCGGGACAGATAACAATGAGCAGTTCTTC. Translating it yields CASSLVGTDNNEQFF.

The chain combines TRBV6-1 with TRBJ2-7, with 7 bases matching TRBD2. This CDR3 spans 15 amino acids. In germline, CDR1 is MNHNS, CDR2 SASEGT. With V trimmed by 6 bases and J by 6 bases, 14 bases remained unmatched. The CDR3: CASRPNSGYVSEQYF. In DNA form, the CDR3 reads TGTGCCAGCAGGCCTAATAGCGGGTACGTCTCCGAGCAGTACTTC.

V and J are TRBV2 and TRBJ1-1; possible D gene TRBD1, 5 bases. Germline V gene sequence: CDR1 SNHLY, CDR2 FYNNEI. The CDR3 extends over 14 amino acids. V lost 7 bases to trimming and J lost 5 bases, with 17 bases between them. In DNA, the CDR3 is TGTGCCAGCATACAGGTTCCGGTGGGGACTGAAGCTTTCTTT. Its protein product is CASIQVPVGTEAFF.

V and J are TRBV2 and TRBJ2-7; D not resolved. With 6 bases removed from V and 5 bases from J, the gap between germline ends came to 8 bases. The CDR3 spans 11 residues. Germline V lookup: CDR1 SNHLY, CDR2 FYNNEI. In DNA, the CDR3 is TGTGCCAGCAGCAGGTGGGACGAGCAGTACTTC. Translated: CASSRWDEQYF.

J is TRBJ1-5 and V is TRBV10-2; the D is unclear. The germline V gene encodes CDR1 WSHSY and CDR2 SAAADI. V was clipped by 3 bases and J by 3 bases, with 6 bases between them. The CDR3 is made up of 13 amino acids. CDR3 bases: TGCGCCAGCAGTGACGGGAACAATCAGCCCCAGCATTTT. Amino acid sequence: CASSDGNNQPQHF.

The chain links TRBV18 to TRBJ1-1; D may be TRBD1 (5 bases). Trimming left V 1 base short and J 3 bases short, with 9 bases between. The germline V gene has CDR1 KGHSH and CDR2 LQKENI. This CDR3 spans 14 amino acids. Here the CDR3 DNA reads TGTGCCAGCTCACCACAGGGGAGGGACACTGAAGCTTTCTTT. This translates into CASSPQGRDTEAFF. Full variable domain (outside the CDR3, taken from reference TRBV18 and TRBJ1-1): NAGVMQNPRHLVRRRGQEARLRCSPMKGHSHVYWYRQLPEEGLKFMVYLQKENIIDESGMPKERFSAEFPKEGPSILRIQQVVRGDSAAYFCASSPQGRDTEAFFGQGTRLTVV.

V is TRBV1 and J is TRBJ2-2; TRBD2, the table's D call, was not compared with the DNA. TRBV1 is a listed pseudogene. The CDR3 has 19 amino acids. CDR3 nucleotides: TGCACCAGCAGCACCCCCCGAGAAGGAGCGGGAGGTGCCACCGGGGAGCTGTTTTTT. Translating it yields CTSSTPREGAGGATGELFF.

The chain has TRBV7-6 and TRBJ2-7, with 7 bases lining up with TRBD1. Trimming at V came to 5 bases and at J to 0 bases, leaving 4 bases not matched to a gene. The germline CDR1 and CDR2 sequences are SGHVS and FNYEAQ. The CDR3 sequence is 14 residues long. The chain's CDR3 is CASSRRDSSYEQYF. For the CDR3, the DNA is TGTGCCAGCAGCAGAAGGGACAGCTCCTACGAGCAGTACTTC.

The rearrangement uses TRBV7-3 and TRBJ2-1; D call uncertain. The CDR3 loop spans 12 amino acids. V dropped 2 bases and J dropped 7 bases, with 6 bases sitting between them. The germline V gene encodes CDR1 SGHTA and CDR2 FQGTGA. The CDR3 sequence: CASSLFENEQFF. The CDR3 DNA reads TGTGCCAGCAGCTTATTTGAGAATGAGCAGTTCTTC. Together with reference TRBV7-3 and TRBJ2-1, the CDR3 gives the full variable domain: GAGVSQTPSNKVTEKGKYVELRCDPISGHTALYWYRQSLGQGPEFLIYFQGTGAADDSGLPNDRFFAVRPEGSVSTLKIQRTERGDSAVYLCASSLFENEQFFGPGTRLTVL.

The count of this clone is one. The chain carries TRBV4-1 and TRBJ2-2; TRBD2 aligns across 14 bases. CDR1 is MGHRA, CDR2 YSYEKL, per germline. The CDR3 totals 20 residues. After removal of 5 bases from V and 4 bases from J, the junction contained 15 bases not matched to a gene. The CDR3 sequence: CASSSLPGLAGDRGTGELFF. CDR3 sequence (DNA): TGCGCCAGCAGCTCTCTTCCGGGACTAGCGGGAGATCGCGGCACCGGGGAGCTGTTTTTT.

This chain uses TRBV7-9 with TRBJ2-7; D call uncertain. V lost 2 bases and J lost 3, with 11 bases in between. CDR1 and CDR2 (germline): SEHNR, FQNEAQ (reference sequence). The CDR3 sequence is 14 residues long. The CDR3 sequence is CASSLQTGFYEQYF. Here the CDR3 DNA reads TGTGCCAGCAGCTTACAGACGGGCTTCTACGAGCAGTACTTC.

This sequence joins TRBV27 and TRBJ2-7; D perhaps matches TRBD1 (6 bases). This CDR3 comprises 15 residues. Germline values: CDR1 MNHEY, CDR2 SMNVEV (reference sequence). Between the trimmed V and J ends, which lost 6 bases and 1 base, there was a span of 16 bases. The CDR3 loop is CASSLQGLGSYEQYF. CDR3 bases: TGTGCCAGCAGCCTCCAGGGGTTGGGGTCCTACGAGCAGTACTTC.

DNA for the CDR3: TGTGCCAGCAGCTTAGGCGGGGATGCGTGGGGTGGACAGCCCCAGCATTTT. It yields the protein CASSLGGDAWGGQPQHF. The chain employs TRBV7-9 and TRBJ1-5; D not certain. This CDR3 region has 17 residues. Trimming shortened V by 1 base and J by 7 bases, and 20 bases separated the two germline ends. Germline CDR1 reads SEHNR; CDR2 reads FQNEAQ (reference sequence).

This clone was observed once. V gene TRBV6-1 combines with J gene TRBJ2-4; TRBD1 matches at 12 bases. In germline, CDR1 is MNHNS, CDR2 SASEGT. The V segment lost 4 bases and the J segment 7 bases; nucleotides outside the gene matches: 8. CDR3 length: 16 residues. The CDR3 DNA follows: TGTGCCAGCAGTGCACCCGGGACAGGGGGCGCGAACATTCAGTACTTC. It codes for CASSAPGTGGANIQYF.

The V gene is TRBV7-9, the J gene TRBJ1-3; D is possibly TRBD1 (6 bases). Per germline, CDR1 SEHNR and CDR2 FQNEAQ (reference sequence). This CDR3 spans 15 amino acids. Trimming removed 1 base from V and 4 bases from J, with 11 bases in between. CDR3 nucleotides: TGTGCCAGCAGCTTAGAGGGGGTGTCCGGAAACACCATATATTTT. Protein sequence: CASSLEGVSGNTIYF.

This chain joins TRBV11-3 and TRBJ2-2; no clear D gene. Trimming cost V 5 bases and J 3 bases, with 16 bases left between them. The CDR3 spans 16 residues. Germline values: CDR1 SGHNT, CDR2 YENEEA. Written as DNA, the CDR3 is TGTGCCAGCAGCCCCGTTAGAGGTGGTCACACCGGGGAGCTGTTTTTT. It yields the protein CASSPVRGGHTGELFF.

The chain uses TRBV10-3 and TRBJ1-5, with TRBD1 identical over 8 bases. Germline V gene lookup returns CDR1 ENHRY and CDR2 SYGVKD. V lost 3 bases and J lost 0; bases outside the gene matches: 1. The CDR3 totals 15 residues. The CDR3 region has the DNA TGTGCCATCAGTGAACAGGGGGATAGCAATCAGCCCCAGCATTTT. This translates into CAISEQGDSNQPQHF.

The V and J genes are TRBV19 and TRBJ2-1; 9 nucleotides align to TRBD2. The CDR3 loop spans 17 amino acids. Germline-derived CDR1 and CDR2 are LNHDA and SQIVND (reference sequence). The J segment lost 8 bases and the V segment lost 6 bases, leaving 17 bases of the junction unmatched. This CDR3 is CASSPSGKGGPRDEQFF. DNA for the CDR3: TGTGCCAGTAGCCCTAGCGGGAAGGGGGGGCCGAGGGATGAGCAGTTCTTC.

The CDR3, as DNA: TGTGCCAGCAGTGCCCGAAACACAGATACGCAGTATTTT. This gives the protein CASSARNTDTQYF. The chain uses TRBV27 and TRBJ2-3; D is ambiguous. Trimming stripped 5 bases from V and 2 bases from J, with 8 bases between. CDR3 size: 13 residues. Per germline, CDR1 MNHEY and CDR2 SMNVEV (reference sequence).